Listed below are T cell receptor beta chains from one sample, sequenced in a study of post-analysis software for immune sequencing data. Each CDR3 protein gets one entry after TCRdb re-called the PCR reads with MiXCR. Here the sample spans a few hundred thousand distinct CDR3 sequences, over 30% being singletons. Source material: blood. The receptors originated from a girl aged 2-10 years with multiple sclerosis. The CDR3 runs from the conserved cysteine through the conserved F or W. The D gene is left open where the match is weak. Clone size is shown for a subset of rows, as once, few, many or a class of expanded clone.

j_call d_call v_call clone_size cdr3_aa cdr3_nt
TRBJ2-7 NA TRBV5-5 NA CTSSLVPEYEQYF TGTACCAGCAGCTTGGTCCCGGAGTACGAGCAGTACTTC
TRBJ2-7 NA TRBV5-6 few CASSLFRGPRDSYEQYF TGTGCCAGCAGCCTCTTCAGGGGACCTCGAGACTCCTACGAGCAGTACTTC
TRBJ2-1 NA TRBV20-1 NA CSASRVSYNEQFF TGCAGTGCAAGCCGGGTCTCCTACAATGAGCAGTTCTTC
TRBJ2-7 NA TRBV28 many CASSTYEQYF TGTGCCAGCAGTACCTACGAGCAGTACTTC
TRBJ2-7 NA TRBV6-5 NA CASSRDGNYEQYF TGTGCCAGCAGCCGCGACGGAAACTACGAGCAGTACTTC
TRBJ2-4 NA TRBV18 NA CASSPETNAPFKNIQYF TGTGCCAGCTCACCAGAGACCAATGCCCCCTTCAAAAACATTCAGTACTTC
TRBJ2-1 TRBD2 TRBV4-3 many CASSQDSDWLAGGRSSDEQFF TGCGCCAGCAGCCAAGATAGTGATTGGCTAGCGGGAGGACGGTCCTCTGATGAGCAGTTCTTC
TRBJ1-6 NA TRBV4-2 few CASSQVANSPLHF TGTGCCAGCAGCCAAGTGGCGAACTCACCCCTCCACTTT
TRBJ2-5 NA TRBV28 NA CASSEDQETQYF TGTGCCAGCAGCGAGGACCAAGAGACCCAGTACTTC
TRBJ2-7 TRBD1 TRBV10-3 NA CAISEGPGQGMLEQYF TGTGCCATCAGTGAGGGTCCGGGACAGGGAATGCTCGAGCAGTACTTC
TRBJ2-5 NA TRBV28 few CASSFYRKETQYF TGTGCCAGCAGTTTTTACAGAAAGGAGACCCAGTACTTC
TRBJ1-1 TRBD1 TRBV14 NA CASRRGQVNTEAFF TGTGCCAGCAGACGCGGACAGGTGAACACTGAAGCTTTCTTT
TRBJ2-7 NA TRBV20-1 NA CSARSAAGPSYEQYF TGCAGTGCTAGAAGCGCGGCGGGCCCTTCCTACGAGCAGTACTTC
TRBJ2-1 NA TRBV13 NA CASSRAINEQFF TGTGCCAGCAGCCGGGCGATAAATGAGCAGTTCTTC
TRBJ1-2 TRBD1 TRBV6-5 few CASSYQGASGYTF TGTGCCAGCAGTTATCAGGGGGCCTCGGGCTACACCTTC
TRBJ1-2 NA TRBV7-9 few CASSQQGIIYGYTF TGTGCCAGCAGTCAACAGGGTATCATCTATGGCTACACCTTC
TRBJ1-1 NA TRBV15 NA CATSRGERDTEAFF TGTGCCACCAGCAGAGGGGAAAGGGACACTGAAGCTTTCTTT
TRBJ2-1 NA TRBV7-9 NA CASSFGLAAGIYNEQFF TGTGCCAGCAGCTTTGGATTAGCAGCGGGCATCTACAATGAGCAGTTCTTC
TRBJ2-1 TRBD2 TRBV6-2/TRBV6-3 few CASSNLAASRYNEQFF TGTGCCAGCAGTAACCTAGCGGCATCGCGATACAATGAGCAGTTCTTC
TRBJ2-1 TRBD2 TRBV11-3 once CASSLGTSGRSEQFF TGTGCCAGCAGCCTCGGGACTAGCGGGAGGTCTGAGCAGTTCTTC
TRBJ2-7 TRBD1 TRBV6-5 few CASSADDRGIYEQYF TGTGCCAGCAGTGCCGATGACAGGGGGATATACGAGCAGTACTTC
TRBJ2-3 NA TRBV5-6 NA CASSHARIQSTQYF TGTGCCAGCAGCCACGCCCGGATCCAGTCGACGCAGTATTTT
TRBJ1-2 NA TRBV6-5 many CASSNHYGYTF TGTGCCAGCAGCAACCACTATGGCTACACCTTC
TRBJ1-2 NA TRBV12-3/TRBV12-4 NA CASSSPDDYGYTF TGTGCCAGCAGTTCCCCAGACGACTATGGCTACACCTTC
TRBJ2-7 TRBD1 TRBV18 few CASSSRDRTPYEQYF TGTGCCAGCTCAAGCCGGGACAGGACCCCCTACGAGCAGTACTTC
TRBJ2-1 NA TRBV6-2/TRBV6-3 NA CASSYGGTAVFNEQFF TGTGCCAGCAGTTATGGTGGGACTGCGGTCTTCAATGAGCAGTTCTTC
TRBJ2-3 TRBD2 TRBV15 NA CATLQHGLARDTQYF TGTGCCACCCTACAGCATGGACTAGCGCGGGATACGCAGTATTTT
TRBJ1-2 TRBD1 TRBV30 once CAWSKGTDYGYTF TGTGCCTGGTCCAAGGGGACAGACTATGGCTACACCTTC
TRBJ1-5 NA TRBV12-3/TRBV12-4 few CASSGQGRNQPQHF TGTGCCAGCAGTGGGCAGGGGAGGAATCAGCCCCAGCATTTT
TRBJ2-1 NA TRBV7-9 NA CASSFLTEGFNEQFF TGTGCCAGCAGCTTCTTGACTGAGGGGTTCAATGAGCAGTTCTTC
TRBJ2-1 NA TRBV29-1 NA CSVVGSGELSEQFF TGCAGCGTTGTTGGGTCAGGGGAACTTAGTGAGCAGTTCTTC
TRBJ2-3 TRBD2 TRBV12-3/TRBV12-4 NA CAIGAWGGDTQYF TGTGCCATCGGCGCTTGGGGGGGAGATACGCAGTATTTT
TRBJ2-3 NA TRBV7-2 NA CASSLMQGSTDTQYF TGTGCCAGCAGCTTAATGCAGGGCTCCACAGATACGCAGTATTTT
TRBJ2-1 NA TRBV6-2/TRBV6-3 few CASTWTTFGNEQFF TGTGCCAGCACCTGGACTACCTTTGGCAATGAGCAGTTCTTC
TRBJ2-4 NA TRBV6-1 once CASSEAWGTKNIQYF TGTGCCAGCAGTGAAGCGTGGGGGACGAAAAACATTCAGTACTTC
TRBJ2-7 TRBD2 TRBV7-2 once CAGSLAGALTYF TGTGCCGGCAGCTTAGCGGGGGCCCTAACGTACTTC
TRBJ1-2 TRBD1 TRBV29-1 NA CSVEDTTGTPSNYGYTF TGCAGCGTTGAAGACACGACAGGGACGCCTTCTAACTATGGCTACACCTTC
TRBJ1-2 TRBD1 TRBV28 NA CASSPDRGSYGYTF TGTGCCAGCAGTCCGGACAGGGGGAGTTATGGCTACACCTTC
TRBJ1-1 NA TRBV10-3 few CAIKQTTEAFF TGTGCCATCAAACAGACCACTGAAGCTTTCTTT
TRBJ2-5 NA TRBV28 NA CATQVPMETQYF TGTGCCACCCAAGTCCCCATGGAGACCCAGTACTTC
TRBJ2-4 NA TRBV12-3/TRBV12-4 NA CASSFGLGDIQYF TGTGCCAGCAGTTTCGGCCTCGGGGACATTCAGTACTTC
TRBJ2-7 TRBD1 TRBV28 NA CASSYRDRGFPYEQYF TGTGCCAGCAGCTATCGGGACAGGGGGTTCCCCTACGAGCAGTACTTC
TRBJ1-4 NA TRBV4-2 NA CASSHPGGTSDEKLFF TGTGCCAGCAGCCACCCGGGAGGGACGTCAGATGAAAAACTGTTTTTT
TRBJ2-7 NA TRBV6-1 NA CASRLDAYEQYF TGTGCCAGCAGGTTGGACGCGTACGAGCAGTACTTC
TRBJ2-3 TRBD2 TRBV20-1 NA CSASGGERGATDTQYF TGCAGTGCTAGCGGAGGAGAGCGGGGGGCGACAGATACGCAGTATTTT
TRBJ1-4 NA TRBV6-1 few CASSVQHPEKLFF TGTGCCAGCAGTGTCCAGCATCCGGAAAAACTGTTTTTT
TRBJ2-7 NA TRBV7-7 NA CASSPDRNNEQYF TGTGCTAGCAGTCCGGACAGAAACAATGAGCAGTACTTC
TRBJ1-1 NA TRBV5-1 NA CASRSGFEGTEAFF TGCGCCAGCAGATCAGGGTTCGAGGGCACTGAAGCTTTCTTT
TRBJ2-1 NA TRBV28 NA CASSLTPSSLHYNEQFF TGTGCCAGCAGTCTTACCCCGTCTTCCCTACACTACAATGAGCAGTTCTTC
TRBJ2-1 NA TRBV28 NA CASSPASSSYNEQFF TGTGCCAGCTCCCCGGCCTCGAGCTCCTACAATGAGCAGTTCTTC
TRBJ2-1 TRBD1 TRBV12-3/TRBV12-4 few CASSFWDRDSGEQFF TGTGCCAGCAGTTTCTGGGACAGGGACTCTGGTGAGCAGTTCTTC
TRBJ2-5 NA TRBV2 once CASSGLAGRQETQYF TGTGCCAGCAGTGGGTTGGCAGGGCGCCAAGAGACCCAGTACTTC
TRBJ1-4 NA TRBV5-5 few CASSLRRIRTPSNEKLFF TGTGCCAGCAGCTTGCGAAGGATTCGGACGCCGAGTAATGAAAAACTGTTTTTT
TRBJ1-2 NA TRBV7-9 NA CASSLSQDAGYTF TGTGCCAGCAGCTTATCACAGGATGCGGGCTACACCTTC
TRBJ1-2 NA TRBV4-1 many CASSQEVARRGYTF TGCGCCAGCAGCCAAGAGGTGGCGCGTAGAGGCTACACCTTC
TRBJ2-7 NA TRBV12-3/TRBV12-4 many CASSPIWTAYEQYF TGTGCCAGCAGCCCCATCTGGACAGCCTACGAGCAGTACTTC
TRBJ2-5 NA TRBV12-3/TRBV12-4 few CASSLGLRRETQYF TGTGCCAGCAGTTTAGGCCTACGTAGGGAGACCCAGTACTTC